The 26 T cell receptor beta chains below come from one sample, sequenced in a study of neoadjuvant nivolumab and ipilimumab in lung cancer. The repertoire was sequenced with immunoSEQ multiplex PCR; TCRdb's copy has only in-frame clones and lacks some. The sample records 15,000 to 20,000 clones, roughly 76% being singletons. This material consisted of tumor tissue, taken after neoadjuvant nivolumab, alone or with ipilimumab, at or shortly before surgery. These receptors were taken from an adult with non-small cell lung cancer.

This clone has more than one count but fewer than ten. The V gene is TRBV21-1, the J gene TRBJ2-7; TRBD2 is taken as the D call from the table, unchecked against the DNA. TRBV21-1 is reported as a pseudogene. The CDR3 sequence is 24 residues long. The CDR3: CASSKRPRTSGGAKTTDYSYEQYF. CDR3 DNA sequence: TGTGCCAGCAGCAAAAGGCCCCGTACTAGCGGGGGGGCCAAGACGACCGATTACTCCTACGAGCAGTACTTC.

A remark on this clone: Other nucleotide sequences in the sample specify the same CDR3. The rearrangement links TRBV5-1 to TRBJ2-5; the match to TRBD2 covers 12 bases. Germline CDR1 is SGHRS and CDR2 is YFSETQ. The CDR3 sequence is 16 residues long. After removal of 3 bases from V and 2 bases from J, the junction contained 5 bases not matched to a gene. DNA for the CDR3: TGCGCCAGCAGCTCCAGACTAGCGGGGGAACAAGAGACCCAGTACTTC. Encoded protein: CASSSRLAGEQETQYF.

The rearrangement uses TRBV6-5 and TRBJ2-7; D is perhaps TRBD1 or TRBD2 (5 bases each). V dropped 2 bases and J dropped 4 bases, with 18 bases sitting between them. The length of the CDR3 is 16 residues. CDR1 is MNHEY and CDR2 is SVGAGI in the germline V gene. This CDR3 is CASSYGAGTGIYEQYF. CDR3 bases: TGTGCCAGCAGTTACGGGGCAGGGACCGGGATATACGAGCAGTACTTC.

Relative to its sample, this clone is medium-sized. The CDR3 loop is CASTSDLNTEAFF. For the CDR3, the DNA is TGTGCCAGCACCTCAGACCTGAACACTGAAGCTTTCTTT. V is TRBV5-5 and J is TRBJ1-1; D gene ambiguous. Germline values: CDR1 SGHKS, CDR2 YYEKEE (reference sequence). The length of the CDR3 is 13 residues. The V end lost 6 bases, the J end lost 0 bases, and 9 bases lay between the germline ends.

The chain is built from TRBV5-1 and TRBJ2-7, with TRBD1 matching 8 bases. CDR3 length equals 14 residues. V lost 4 bases and J lost 5; bases outside the gene matches: 8. Germline V gene lookup returns CDR1 SGHRS and CDR2 YFSETQ. CDR3 bases: TGCGCCAGCAGCCCGGGGGACAGGTCCAACGAGCAGTACTTC. Its protein is CASSPGDRSNEQYF.

The rearrangement joins TRBV18 to TRBJ1-2; the match to TRBD1 covers 8 bases. The CDR3 sequence is 14 residues long. The germline CDR1 and CDR2 sequences are KGHSH and LQKENI. The trim removed 4 bases at V and 2 bases at J, leaving 3 bases unmatched. The CDR3 bases are TGTGCCAGCTCACTTGACAGGGGAAACTATGGCTACACCTTC. This translates into CASSLDRGNYGYTF.

CDR3 amino acids: CASSLTRDSNQPQHF. For the CDR3, the DNA is TGTGCCAGCAGCCTTACCAGGGATAGCAATCAGCCCCAGCATTTT. V and J are TRBV6-1 and TRBJ1-5; D possibly corresponds to TRBD1 (5 bases). This CDR3 comprises 15 residues. Trimming shortened V by 6 bases and J by 0 bases, and 12 bases separated the two germline ends. Per the germline V gene, CDR1 is MNHNS and CDR2 is SASEGT.

This clone was counted a few times. The chain joins TRBV5-5 to TRBJ1-2; 7 bases align to TRBD1. From germline, CDR1 is SGHKS and CDR2 YYEKEE (reference sequence). With 3 bases clipped from V and 0 bases from J, the junction kept 8 bases outside the gene matches. The CDR3 extends over 16 amino acids. This CDR3 is CASSSIYDRANYGYTF. CDR3 DNA sequence: TGTGCCAGCAGCTCCATCTATGACAGGGCTAACTATGGCTACACCTTC.

The rearrangement links TRBV27 to TRBJ2-3; D uncertain. V was shortened by 6 bases and J by 0 bases, with 4 bases between the two germline ends. Per the germline V gene, CDR1 is MNHEY and CDR2 is SMNVEV (reference sequence). The CDR3 extends over 12 amino acids. The CDR3 nucleotides are TGTGCCAGCAGGCAGAGCACAGATACGCAGTATTTT. Translated, it gives CASRQSTDTQYF.

This chain joins TRBV27 and TRBJ2-2, with D unresolved. The V gene's germline CDR1 is MNHEY and CDR2 SMNVEV (reference sequence). The ends were cut back, 7 bases at V and 8 bases at J, with 17 bases in the middle. CDR3 length equals 14 residues. CDR3 amino acids: CASKISMGSGELFF. The CDR3 DNA reads TGTGCCAGCAAAATCTCGATGGGGTCGGGGGAGCTGTTTTTT.

This clone has just a few counts. The V call is TRBV11-2, the J call TRBJ1-6; tentatively, D is TRBD1 (5 bases). Deletions cut 1 base from V and 9 bases from J, with 13 bases between. This CDR3 is 15 amino acids long. Germline V gene sequence: CDR1 SGHAT, CDR2 FQNNGV. CDR3 amino acids: CASSLVAHGASPLHF. The CDR3 coding sequence is TGTGCCAGCAGCTTAGTCGCCCACGGGGCTTCACCCCTCCACTTT.

This clone has more than one count but fewer than ten. The chain has TRBV25-1 and TRBJ1-5; D unresolved. The germline gives CDR1 MGHDK, CDR2 SYGVNS. The CDR3 extends over 14 amino acids. Trimming cost V 0 bases and J 6 bases, with 9 bases left between them. The CDR3 loop is CASSEYRSSQPQHF. DNA of the CDR3: TGTGCCAGCAGTGAATATCGGTCGAGTCAGCCCCAGCATTTT. The whole variable domain, filled in from reference TRBV25-1 and TRBJ1-5, reads EADIYQTPRYLVIGTGKKITLECSQTMGHDKMYWYQQDPGMELHLIHYSYGVNSTEKGDLSSESTVSRIRTEHFPLTLESARPSHTSQYLCASSEYRSSQPQHFGDGTRLSIL.

The chain recombines TRBV7-2 with TRBJ2-1; 8 nucleotides match TRBD2. CDR3 length: 15 amino acids. Trimming removed 5 bases from V and 0 bases from J; junction bases left unmatched: 3. Per the germline V gene, CDR1 is SGHTA and CDR2 is FQGNSA. CDR3 region: CASSPRGGSYNEQFF. In DNA form, the CDR3 reads TGTGCCAGCAGCCCTCGGGGGGGCTCCTACAATGAGCAGTTCTTC.

J is TRBJ2-3 and V is TRBV11-2; possible D gene TRBD2, 7 bases. From germline, CDR1 is SGHAT and CDR2 FQNNGV. The CDR3 runs to 15 residues. With 5 bases removed from V and 4 bases from J, the gap between germline ends came to 16 bases. CDR3 nucleotides: TGTGCCAGCAGCCCCCTCGGGGGGCCAGCAGATACGCAGTATTTT. It yields the protein CASSPLGGPADTQYF.

The V gene is TRBV5-4, the J gene TRBJ2-7; 10 bases map to TRBD2. The CDR3 runs to 15 residues. Germline V CDR1 and CDR2: SGHNT, YYREEE (reference sequence). The ends lost 0 bases at V and 3 bases at J; junction bases unmatched: 3. The CDR3 coding sequence is TGTGCCAGCAGCTTGGAACTAGCGGGGAGCTACGAGCAGTACTTC. It specifies CASSLELAGSYEQYF.

The chain has TRBV7-9 and TRBJ1-4, with 8 bases aligning to TRBD1. The CDR3 extends over 14 amino acids. Germline loops: CDR1 SEHNR, CDR2 FQNEAQ (reference sequence). Germline trimming cut 6 bases from V and 8 bases from J; bases unmatched to any gene: 8. The CDR3 nucleotides read TGTGCCAGCAGTCTTTTGACAGGGGAAGAAAAACTGTTTTTT. Translating it yields CASSLLTGEEKLFF.

This clone was seen a few times. The chain couples TRBV25-1 to TRBJ2-2; D is possibly TRBD1 or TRBD2 (5 bases each). V lost 5 bases and J 1 base, leaving 17 bases between the germline ends. The CDR3 contains 17 residues. CDR1 is MGHDK, CDR2 SYGVNS, per germline. For the CDR3, the DNA is TGTGCCAGCAGTCGAGCCTCGGGACCGGAGAACACCGGGGAGCTGTTTTTT. Its translation: CASSRASGPENTGELFF.

The rearrangement joins TRBV6-5 to TRBJ1-5, with 10 bases identical to TRBD1. The trim removed 7 bases at V and 0 bases at J, leaving 3 bases unmatched. This CDR3 comprises 15 residues. Germline V gives CDR1 MNHEY, CDR2 SVGAGI. Here the CDR3 reads CASKGQGLSNQPQHF. CDR3 coding DNA: TGTGCCAGCAAGGGACAGGGGCTTAGCAATCAGCCCCAGCATTTT.

The chain links TRBV5-4 to TRBJ1-1; TRBD1 agrees at 7 bases. Germline CDR1 and CDR2: SGHNT and YYREEE (reference sequence). This CDR3 region has 15 residues. V shed 3 bases and J 4 bases; nucleotides not matched to a gene: 9. CDR3: CASSSVRGGGTEAFF. CDR3 nucleotide sequence: TGTGCCAGCAGCTCGGTCAGGGGGGGCGGCACTGAAGCTTTCTTT.

The rearrangement uses TRBV6-6 and TRBJ2-2; the D call may be TRBD1 or TRBD2 (5 bases each). CDR3 length equals 16 residues. CDR1 and CDR2 from the germline V gene are MNHNY and SVGAGI (reference sequence). V dropped 2 bases and J dropped 4 bases, with 14 bases sitting between them. The CDR3 nucleotides are TGTGCCAGCAGTTACACGGGCAGGGCGGGCACCGGGGAGCTGTTTTTT. This codes for CASSYTGRAGTGELFF.

The chain uses TRBV7-3 and TRBJ2-3, with TRBD2 as a possible D gene (7 bases). Germline values: CDR1 SGHTA, CDR2 FQGTGA. This CDR3 comprises 17 residues. The V gene lost 1 base and the J gene lost 2 bases, with 16 bases spanning the gap. CDR3 amino acids: CASSLMGASGLTDTQYF. CDR3 coding DNA: TGTGCCAGCAGCTTAATGGGGGCTAGCGGACTCACAGATACGCAGTATTTT.

This chain joins TRBV6-1 and TRBJ2-7, with D perhaps matching TRBD1 (6 bases). The CDR3 length is 14 residues. The V and J ends lost 7 bases and 2 bases respectively, with 15 bases between them. Germline V gene sequence: CDR1 MNHNS, CDR2 SASEGT. The CDR3 protein is CASTMGRGAYEQYF. CDR3 coding DNA: TGTGCCAGCACCATGGGCAGGGGAGCCTACGAGCAGTACTTC.

The rearrangement joins TRBV11-2 to TRBJ2-1, with D possibly being TRBD2 (5 bases). CDR1 SGHAT and CDR2 FQNNGV come from the germline V gene. The CDR3 sequence is 14 residues long. V lost 5 bases and J lost 9, with 17 bases in between. CDR3 loop: CASSLNPGSGEQFF. The CDR3 nucleotides are TGTGCCAGCAGCCTAAACCCGGGGAGCGGTGAGCAGTTCTTC. Full variable domain (remainder filled in from reference TRBV11-2 and TRBJ2-1): EAGVAQSPRYKIIEKRQSVAFWCNPISGHATLYWYQQILGQGPKLLIQFQNNGVVDDSQLPKDRFSAERLKGVDSTLKIQPAKLEDSAVYLCASSLNPGSGEQFFGPGTRLTVL.

The chain joins TRBV7-3 to TRBJ2-1, with a tentative D call TRBD1 (6 bases). Trimming removed 0 bases at V and 15 bases at J, with 27 bases between. Looked up from germline, CDR1 is SGHTA and CDR2 is FQGTGA. CDR3 length: 17 residues. The CDR3 is CASSLTPPTRTAPMGFF. DNA of the CDR3: TGTGCCAGCAGCTTAACTCCCCCTACCCGGACAGCTCCCATGGGGTTCTTC.

This clone was observed a handful of times. The genes are TRBV6-5 and TRBJ2-3, with TRBD2 identical over 9 bases. CDR1 and CDR2 from the germline V gene are MNHEY and SVGAGI. The trim removed 2 bases at V and 6 bases at J, leaving 9 bases unmatched. The CDR3 loop spans 16 amino acids. In nucleotides, the CDR3 is TGTGCCAGCAGTTACCTCTTGCGGGGGGGGCCCGATACGCAGTATTTT. The encoded protein is CASSYLLRGGPDTQYF.

The gene calls are TRBV25-1 and TRBJ1-3; perhaps TRBD1 as D (5 bases). The CDR3 totals 15 residues. V lost 6 bases and J lost 0, with 12 bases in between. The germline V gene has CDR1 MGHDK and CDR2 SYGVNS. CDR3 DNA sequence: TGTGCCAGCAGCTCGGGACTCACCTCTGGAAACACCATATATTTT. Translating gives CASSSGLTSGNTIYF. Drawing the rest from reference TRBV25-1 and TRBJ1-3, the complete variable domain is EADIYQTPRYLVIGTGKKITLECSQTMGHDKMYWYQQDPGMELHLIHYSYGVNSTEKGDLSSESTVSRIRTEHFPLTLESARPSHTSQYLCASSSGLTSGNTIYFGEGSWLTVV.